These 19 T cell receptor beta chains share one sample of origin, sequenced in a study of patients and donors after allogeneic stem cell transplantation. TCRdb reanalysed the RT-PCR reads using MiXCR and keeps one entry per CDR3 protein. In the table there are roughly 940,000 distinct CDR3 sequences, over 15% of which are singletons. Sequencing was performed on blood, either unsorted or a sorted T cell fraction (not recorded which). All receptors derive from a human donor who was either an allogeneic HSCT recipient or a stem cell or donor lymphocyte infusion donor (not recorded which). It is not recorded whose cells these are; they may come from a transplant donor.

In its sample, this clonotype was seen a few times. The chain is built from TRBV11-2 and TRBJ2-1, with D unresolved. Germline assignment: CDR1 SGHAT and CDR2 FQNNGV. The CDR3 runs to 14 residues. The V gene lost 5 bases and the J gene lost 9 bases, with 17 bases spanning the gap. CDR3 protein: CASSPLRPPGEQFF. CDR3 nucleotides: TGTGCCAGCAGCCCACTCCGGCCCCCGGGTGAGCAGTTCTTC.

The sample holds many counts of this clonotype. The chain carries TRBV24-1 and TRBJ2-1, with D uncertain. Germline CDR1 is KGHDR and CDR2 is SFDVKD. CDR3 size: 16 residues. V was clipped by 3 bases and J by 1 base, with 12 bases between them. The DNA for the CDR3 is TGTGCCACCAGTGATCCCGAGCTGTGGTCCTACAATGAGCAGTTCTTC. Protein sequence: CATSDPELWSYNEQFF.

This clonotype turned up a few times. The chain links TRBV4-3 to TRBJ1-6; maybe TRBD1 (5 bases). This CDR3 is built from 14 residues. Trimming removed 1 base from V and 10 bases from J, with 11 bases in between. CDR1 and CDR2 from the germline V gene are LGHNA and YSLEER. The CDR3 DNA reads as TGCGCCAGCAGCCAAGGGCAGGGTAAATCACCCCTCCACTTT. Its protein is CASSQGQGKSPLHF.

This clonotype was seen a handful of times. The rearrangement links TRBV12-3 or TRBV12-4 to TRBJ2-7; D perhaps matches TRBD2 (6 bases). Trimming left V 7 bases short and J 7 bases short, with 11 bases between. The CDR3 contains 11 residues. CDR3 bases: TGTGCCAGCAAGGCGGGGTTGGAGCAGTACTTC. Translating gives CASKAGLEQYF.

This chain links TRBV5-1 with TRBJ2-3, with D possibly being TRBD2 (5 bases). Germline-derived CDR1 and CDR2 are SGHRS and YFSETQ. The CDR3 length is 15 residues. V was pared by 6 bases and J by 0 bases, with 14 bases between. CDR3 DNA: TGCGCCAGCAAGGTGGTAGCGACTAGCACAGATACGCAGTATTTT. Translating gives CASKVVATSTDTQYF.

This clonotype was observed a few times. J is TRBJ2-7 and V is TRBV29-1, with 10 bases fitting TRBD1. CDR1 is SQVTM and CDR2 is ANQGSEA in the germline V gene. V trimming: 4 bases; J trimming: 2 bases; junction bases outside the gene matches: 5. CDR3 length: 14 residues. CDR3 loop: CSVGRGTGAYEQYF. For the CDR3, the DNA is TGCAGCGTTGGGCGAGGGACAGGGGCCTACGAGCAGTACTTC.

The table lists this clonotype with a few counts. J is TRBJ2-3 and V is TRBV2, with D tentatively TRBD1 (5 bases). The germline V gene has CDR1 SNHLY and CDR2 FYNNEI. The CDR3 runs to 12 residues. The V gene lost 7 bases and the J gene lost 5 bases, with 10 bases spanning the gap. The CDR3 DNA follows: TGTGCCAGCACCTTGACAGTAGATACGCAGTATTTT. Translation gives CASTLTVDTQYF.

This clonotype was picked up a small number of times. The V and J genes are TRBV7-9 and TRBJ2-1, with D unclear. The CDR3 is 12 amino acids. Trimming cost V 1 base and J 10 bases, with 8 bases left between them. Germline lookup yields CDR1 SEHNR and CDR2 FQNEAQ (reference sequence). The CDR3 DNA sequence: TGTGCCAGCAGCTTAGAGCCCGGCGAGCAGTTCTTC. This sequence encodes CASSLEPGEQFF.

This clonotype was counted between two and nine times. CDR3 region: CASSSGTNQETQYF. The CDR3 nucleotides read TGTGCCAGCAGTTCGGGGACAAATCAAGAGACCCAGTACTTC. The V and J genes are TRBV12-3 or TRBV12-4 and TRBJ2-5, with D tentatively TRBD1 (6 bases). Trimming took off 4 bases at V and 2 bases at J, with 11 bases between the two ends. CDR3 length: 14 residues.

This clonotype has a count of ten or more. CDR3: CSAVILDYHNEQFF. The CDR3 nucleotides read TGCAGTGCTGTTATTCTGGACTATCACAATGAGCAGTTCTTC. The V and J genes are TRBV20-1 and TRBJ2-1, with a tentative D call TRBD2 (6 bases). Germline assignment: CDR1 DFQATT and CDR2 SNEGSKA (reference sequence). Trimming cost V 5 bases and J 5 bases, with 16 bases left between them. This CDR3 is built from 14 residues.

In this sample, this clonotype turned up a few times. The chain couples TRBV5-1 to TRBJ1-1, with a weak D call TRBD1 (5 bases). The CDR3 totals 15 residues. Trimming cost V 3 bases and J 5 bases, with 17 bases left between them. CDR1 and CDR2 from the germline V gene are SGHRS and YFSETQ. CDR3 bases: TGCGCCAGCAGCTCCTGGAGCGGGGGGGGAACTGAAGCTTTCTTT. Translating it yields CASSSWSGGGTEAFF.

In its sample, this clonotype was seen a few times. The CDR3 nucleotides are TGCGCCAGCGGGGGCACTGGGGCCAACGTCCTGACTTTC. It codes for CASGGTGANVLTF. The chain carries TRBV5-1 and TRBJ2-6, with D possibly being TRBD1 (6 bases). In germline, CDR1 is SGHRS, CDR2 YFSETQ. The CDR3 runs to 13 residues. The V end was cut by 7 bases, the J end by 2 bases, with 7 bases between.

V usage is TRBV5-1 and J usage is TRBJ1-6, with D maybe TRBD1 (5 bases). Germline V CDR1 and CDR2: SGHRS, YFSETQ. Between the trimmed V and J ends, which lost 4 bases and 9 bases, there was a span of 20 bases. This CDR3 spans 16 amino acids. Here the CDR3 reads CASSVTGPRKGSPLHF. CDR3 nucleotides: TGCGCCAGCAGCGTTACGGGACCCCGTAAGGGTTCACCCCTCCACTTT.

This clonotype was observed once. The CDR3 loop reads CASGLPSILYYGYTF. DNA of the CDR3: TGTGCTAGTGGTTTGCCATCAATACTTTACTATGGCTACACCTTC. The genes are TRBV12-5 and TRBJ1-2, with no clear D. Trimming cost V 2 bases and J 3 bases, with 13 bases left between them. Germline CDR1 LGHNT, CDR2 FRNRAP. CDR3 length: 15 residues.

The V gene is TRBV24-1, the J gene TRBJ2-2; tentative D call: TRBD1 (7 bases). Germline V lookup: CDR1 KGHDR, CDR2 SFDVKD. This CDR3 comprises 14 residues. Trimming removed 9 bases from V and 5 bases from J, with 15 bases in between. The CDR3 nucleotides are TGTGCCACCGGAGGGGTCAGGGGGACCGGGGAGCTGTTTTTT. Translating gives CATGGVRGTGELFF.

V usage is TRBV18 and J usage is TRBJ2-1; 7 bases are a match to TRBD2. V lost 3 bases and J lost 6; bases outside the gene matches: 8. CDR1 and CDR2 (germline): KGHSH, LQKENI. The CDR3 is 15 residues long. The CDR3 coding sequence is TGTGCCAGCTCACCGCCGGGGGGTTCAACCAATGAGCAGTTCTTC. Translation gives CASSPPGGSTNEQFF.

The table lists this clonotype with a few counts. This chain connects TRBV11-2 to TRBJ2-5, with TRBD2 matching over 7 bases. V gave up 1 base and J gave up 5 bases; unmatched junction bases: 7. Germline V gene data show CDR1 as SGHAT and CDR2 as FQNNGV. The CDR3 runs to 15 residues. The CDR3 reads CASSLVPGGRETQYF. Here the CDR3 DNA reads TGTGCCAGCAGCTTAGTCCCGGGAGGAAGGGAGACCCAGTACTTC.

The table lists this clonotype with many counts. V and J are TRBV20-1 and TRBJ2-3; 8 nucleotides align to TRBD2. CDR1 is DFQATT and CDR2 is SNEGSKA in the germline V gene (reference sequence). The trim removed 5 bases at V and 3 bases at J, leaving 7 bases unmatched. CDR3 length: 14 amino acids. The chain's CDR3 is CSAESGRGTDTQYF. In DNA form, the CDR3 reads TGCAGTGCTGAGAGCGGGAGAGGAACAGATACGCAGTATTTT.

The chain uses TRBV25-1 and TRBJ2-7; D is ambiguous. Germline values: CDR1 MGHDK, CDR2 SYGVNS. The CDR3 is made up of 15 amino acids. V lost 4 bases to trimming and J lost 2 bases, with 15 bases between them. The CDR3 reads CASSAPSDATYEQYF. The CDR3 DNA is TGTGCCAGCAGTGCGCCCAGCGACGCCACCTACGAGCAGTACTTC.